This T cell receptor beta chain derives from a study of shared clonotypes between healthy human individuals. Study background: Used for every donor were three CD4 naive, three CD4 memory, two CD8 naive and one CD8 memory plate.

Notes on this clone: What it recognizes is unknown.

Study observations and caveats: Rarefaction demonstrated incomplete sorted-subset sequencing despite large depth.

Donors comprised healthy HIV-negative adults lacking recent acute infections or vaccinations. At deep level, the assay was performed. Assay used: immunoSEQ multiplex PCR; TCRdb lists only in-frame clones, some missing. The sample has a few million clones, around 90% seen once. The CDR3 is 14 amino acids. The V and J ends lost 0 bases and 7 bases respectively, with 13 bases between them. Germline V gene sequence: CDR1 SGHRS, CDR2 YFSETQ. This rearrangement joins TRBV5-1 to TRBJ1-2; D unresolved. This sequence was found in a man aged 18-30 years in good health. Material: naive CD4+ T cells sorted from blood. As for subset: CD45RA+ positively selected. The DNA for the CDR3 is TGCGCCAGCAGCTTGGAGGGCCCCGCAGGTGGCTACACCTTC. Translated, it gives CASSLEGPAGGYTF.